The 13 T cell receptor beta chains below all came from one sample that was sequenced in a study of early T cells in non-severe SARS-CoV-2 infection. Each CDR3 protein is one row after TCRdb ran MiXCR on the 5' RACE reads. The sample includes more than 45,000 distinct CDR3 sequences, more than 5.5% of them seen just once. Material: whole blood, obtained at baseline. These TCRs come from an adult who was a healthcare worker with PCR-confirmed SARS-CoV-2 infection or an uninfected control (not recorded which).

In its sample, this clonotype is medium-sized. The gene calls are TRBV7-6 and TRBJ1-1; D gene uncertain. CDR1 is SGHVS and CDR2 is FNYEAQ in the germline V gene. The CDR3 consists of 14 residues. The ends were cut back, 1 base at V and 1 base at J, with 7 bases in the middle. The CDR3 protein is CASSLGWGNTEAFF. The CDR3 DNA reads TGTGCCAGCAGCTTAGGATGGGGGAACACTGAAGCTTTCTTT.

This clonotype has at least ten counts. CDR3 sequence: CASSPIGTGASYNEQFF. CDR3 nucleotide sequence: TGCGCCAGCAGCCCTATCGGGACAGGGGCGTCCTACAATGAGCAGTTCTTC. The V and J genes are TRBV5-1 and TRBJ2-1; 10 nucleotides line up with TRBD1. J was trimmed by 1 base and V by 4 bases; bases with no gene match: 8. The CDR3 is 17 residues long. Germline V gives CDR1 SGHRS, CDR2 YFSETQ.

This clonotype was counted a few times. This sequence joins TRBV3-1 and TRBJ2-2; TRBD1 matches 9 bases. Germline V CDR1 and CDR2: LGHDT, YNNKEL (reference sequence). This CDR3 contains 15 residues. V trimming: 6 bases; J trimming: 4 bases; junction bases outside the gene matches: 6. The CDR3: CASRRGTGITGELFF. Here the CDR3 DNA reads TGTGCCAGCAGACGAGGGACAGGGATCACCGGGGAGCTGTTTTTT.

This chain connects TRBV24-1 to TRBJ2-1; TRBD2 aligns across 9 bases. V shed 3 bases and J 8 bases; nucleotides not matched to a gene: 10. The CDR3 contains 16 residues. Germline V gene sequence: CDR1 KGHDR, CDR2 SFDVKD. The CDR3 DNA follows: TGTGCCACCAGTGATAATAGCGGGAGCGGTTTCTATGAGCAGTTCTTC. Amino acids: CATSDNSGSGFYEQFF.

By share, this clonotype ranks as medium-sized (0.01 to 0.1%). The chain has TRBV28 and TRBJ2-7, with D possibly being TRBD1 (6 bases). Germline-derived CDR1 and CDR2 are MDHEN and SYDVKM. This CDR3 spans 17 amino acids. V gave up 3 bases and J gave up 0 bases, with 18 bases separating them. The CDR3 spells CASSFPLTGTLSYEQYF. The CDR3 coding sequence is TGTGCCAGCAGTTTTCCCCTGACCGGGACACTCTCCTACGAGCAGTACTTC.

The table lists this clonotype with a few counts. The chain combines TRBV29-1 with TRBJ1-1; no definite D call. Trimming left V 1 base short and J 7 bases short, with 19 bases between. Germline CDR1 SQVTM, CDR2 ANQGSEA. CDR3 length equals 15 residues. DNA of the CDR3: TGCAGCGTTGAAGCACCGGGTCCTGAGAGGGATGAAGCTTTCTTT. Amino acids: CSVEAPGPERDEAFF.

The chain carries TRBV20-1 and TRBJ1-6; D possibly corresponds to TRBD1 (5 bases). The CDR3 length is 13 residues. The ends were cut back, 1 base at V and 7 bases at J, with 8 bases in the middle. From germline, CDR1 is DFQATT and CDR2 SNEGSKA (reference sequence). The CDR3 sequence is CSARAGQNSPLHF. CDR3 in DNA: TGCAGTGCTAGAGCGGGGCAGAATTCACCCCTCCACTTT.

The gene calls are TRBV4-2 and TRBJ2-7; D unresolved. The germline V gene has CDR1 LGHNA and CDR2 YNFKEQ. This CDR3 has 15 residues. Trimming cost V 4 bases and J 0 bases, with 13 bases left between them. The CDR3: CASSPSRGISYEQYF. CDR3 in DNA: TGTGCCAGCAGCCCAAGCCGTGGCATCTCCTACGAGCAGTACTTC.

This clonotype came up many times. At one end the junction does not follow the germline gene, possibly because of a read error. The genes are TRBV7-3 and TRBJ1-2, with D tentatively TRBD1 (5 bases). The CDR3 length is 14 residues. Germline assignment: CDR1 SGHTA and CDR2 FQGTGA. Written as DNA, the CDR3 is TGTGCAAGCAGCCCCGGAGGGGTAGACTATGGCTACACCTTC. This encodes CASSPGGVDYGYTF. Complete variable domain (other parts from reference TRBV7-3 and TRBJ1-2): GAGVSQTPSNKVTEKGKYVELRCDPISGHTALYWYRQSLGQGPEFLIYFQGTGAADDSGLPNDRFFAVRPEGSVSTLKIQRTERGDSAVYLCASSPGGVDYGYTFGSGTRLTVV.

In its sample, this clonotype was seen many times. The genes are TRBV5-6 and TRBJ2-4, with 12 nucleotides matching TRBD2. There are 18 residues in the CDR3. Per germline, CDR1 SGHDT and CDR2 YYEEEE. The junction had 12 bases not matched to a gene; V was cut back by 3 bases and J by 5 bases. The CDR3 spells CASSSLTSGRPEQNIQYF. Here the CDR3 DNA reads TGTGCCAGCAGCTCCCTTACTAGCGGGAGGCCTGAGCAAAACATTCAGTACTTC.

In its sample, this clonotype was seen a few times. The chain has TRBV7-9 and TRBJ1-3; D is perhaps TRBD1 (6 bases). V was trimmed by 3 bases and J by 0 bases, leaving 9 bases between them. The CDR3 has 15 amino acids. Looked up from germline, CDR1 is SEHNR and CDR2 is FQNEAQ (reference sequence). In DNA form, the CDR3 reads TGTGCCAGCAGCTTGGGGGGCAACTCTGGAAACACCATATATTTT. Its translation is CASSLGGNSGNTIYF.

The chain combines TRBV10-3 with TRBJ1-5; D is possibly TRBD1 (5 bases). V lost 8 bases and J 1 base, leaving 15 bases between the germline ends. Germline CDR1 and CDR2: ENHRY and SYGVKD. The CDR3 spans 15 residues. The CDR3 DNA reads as TGTGCCATCCTCCCTACAGGAATGAGCAATCAGCCCCAGCATTTT. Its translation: CAILPTGMSNQPQHF.

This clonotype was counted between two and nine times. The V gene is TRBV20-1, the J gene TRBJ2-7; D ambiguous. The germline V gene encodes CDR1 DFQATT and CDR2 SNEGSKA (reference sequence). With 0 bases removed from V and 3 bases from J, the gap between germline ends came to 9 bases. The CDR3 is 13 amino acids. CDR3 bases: TGCAGTGCTAGAGAGTTACAGAACTACGAGCAGTACTTC. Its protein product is CSARELQNYEQYF.